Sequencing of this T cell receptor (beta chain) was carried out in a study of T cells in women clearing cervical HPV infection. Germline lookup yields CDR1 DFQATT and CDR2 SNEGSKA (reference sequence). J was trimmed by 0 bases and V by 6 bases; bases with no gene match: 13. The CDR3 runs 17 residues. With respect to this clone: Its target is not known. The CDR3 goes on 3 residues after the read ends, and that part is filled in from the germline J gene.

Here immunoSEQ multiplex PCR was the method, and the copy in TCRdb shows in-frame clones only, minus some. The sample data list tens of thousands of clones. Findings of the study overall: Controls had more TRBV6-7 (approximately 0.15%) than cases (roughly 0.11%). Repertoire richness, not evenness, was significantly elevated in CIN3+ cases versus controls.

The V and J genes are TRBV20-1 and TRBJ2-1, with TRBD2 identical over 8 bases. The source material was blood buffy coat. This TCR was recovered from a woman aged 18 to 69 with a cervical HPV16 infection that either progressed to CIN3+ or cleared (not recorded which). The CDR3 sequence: CSADPETSAPSYNEQFF. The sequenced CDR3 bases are TGCAGTGCCGACCCAGAGACTAGCGCTCCCTCCTACAATGAG.